This TCR beta chain originates from a study of graft-versus-host responses after intestinal transplantation. V lost 7 bases and J 2 bases, leaving 12 bases between the germline ends. CDR1 and CDR2 (germline): MDHEN, SYDVKM. The CDR3 is made up of 13 amino acids. The table came from immunoSEQ multiplex PCR; TCRdb's copy has only in-frame clones and leaves some out. The table has 55,000 to 70,000 clones, approximately 89% seen once. The material sequenced was PBMCs, taken around 120 days after intestinal transplantation. The chain joins TRBV28 to TRBJ2-7; D may be TRBD2 (6 bases). The sequence derives from a human patient who received an intestinal transplant, so some T cells may come from the graft donor. This CDR3 reads CASTPGLTYEQYF. As DNA, the CDR3 is TGTGCCAGCACCCCGGGACTTACCTACGAGCAGTACTTC.